The rows below give T cell receptor beta chains drawn from one sample of a study of T cell responses to AZD1222 COVID-19 vaccine. Libraries were prepared by immunoSEQ multiplex PCR; TCRdb keeps only in-frame clonotypes and omits some of them. The sample gives approximately 140,000 clones, 85% to 95% of which show up once; roughly 2% is in the top ten. The material was peripheral blood, obtained on day 0 of AZD1222 vaccination. The receptors were sampled from an adult in good health. Each CDR3 is given with its conserved first and last residue. The D gene is left open where the match is weak. Clone size appears in some rows only: once, few, many, or a class for an expanded clone.

DNA,CDR3,V,size,J,D,length
TGTGCCAGCAGTACTCAGGGGGCAGGCTATGGCTACACCTTC,CASSTQGAGYGYTF,TRBV2,-,TRBJ1-2,TRBD1,14
TGTGCCAGCAGTTACGCCAGAAATTCACCCCTCCACTTT,CASSYARNSPLHF,TRBV6-5,-,TRBJ1-6,-,13
TGTGCCAGCAGTAGCACAGGGGGAGGCAATCAGCCCCAGCATTTT,CASSSTGGGNQPQHF,TRBV2,-,TRBJ1-5,TRBD1,15
TGTGCCAGAAGCTTCCAGGGGGGCGCGGCTTTCTTT,CARSFQGGAAFF,TRBV7-5,-,TRBJ1-1,-,12
TGCAAAACCCTTATGAACACTGAAGCTTTCTTT,CKTLMNTEAFF,TRBV20-1,-,TRBJ1-1,-,11
TGCGCCACCGCGCCCCGAAATAATTCACCCCTCCACTTT,CATAPRNNSPLHF,TRBV10-2,-,TRBJ1-6,-,13
TGTGCCAGCAGTATACTAACAGGGGGCGGCTACACCTTC,CASSILTGGGYTF,TRBV6-5,-,TRBJ1-2,TRBD1,13
TGCGCCAGCAGCTTGACAGGGTCCCGGGACAGCTCCTACGAGCAGTACTTC,CASSLTGSRDSSYEQYF,TRBV5-1,-,TRBJ2-7,TRBD1,17
TGTGCTAGTGGTCCCGATACACAGATCGTAGGCTACACCTTC,CASGPDTQIVGYTF,TRBV12-5,-,TRBJ1-2,-,14
TGTGCCAGCAGTTTATCGTCAGGACAGGGCTTCTACGAGCAGTACTTC,CASSLSSGQGFYEQYF,TRBV27,-,TRBJ2-7,TRBD1,16
TGTGCCAGCTCACCGAATACTTTATCCTCGGGGGCCAACGTCCTGACTTTC,CASSPNTLSSGANVLTF,TRBV18,-,TRBJ2-6,-,17
TGTGCCAGCAGCTCGGGACAGATCTACGAGCAGTACTTC,CASSSGQIYEQYF,TRBV11-1,-,TRBJ2-7,TRBD1,13
TGTGCCAGCAGCTTCCAGACAGGGGAGGTTACTGAAGCTTTCTTT,CASSFQTGEVTEAFF,TRBV7-6,-,TRBJ1-1,TRBD1,15
TGTGCCAGCAAGTCACAGGAACACTCTGGAAACACCATATATTTT,CASKSQEHSGNTIYF,TRBV6-5,-,TRBJ1-3,-,15
TGCAGTGCTAGGGGATACAATGAGCAGTTCTTC,CSARGYNEQFF,TRBV20-1,-,TRBJ2-1,-,11
TGTGCCAGCACCCGAGACCCGGGCGAAAAACTGTTTTTT,CASTRDPGEKLFF,TRBV18,-,TRBJ1-4,-,13
TGTGCCAGCAGCCGGGACAAGAACACTGAAGCTTTCTTT,CASSRDKNTEAFF,TRBV9,-,TRBJ1-1,-,13
TGTGCCAGCGGCGGCACCAGGGGGCGTGAGCCCCAGCATTTT,CASGGTRGREPQHF,TRBV19,-,TRBJ1-5,TRBD1,14
TGTGCCAGCAGCTCACAGGGGGCGCGGGATGAAAAACTGTTTTTT,CASSSQGARDEKLFF,TRBV9,-,TRBJ1-4,TRBD1,15
TGTGCCAGCAGCGGGGACAGGGGAAGGTTCGGCTACACCTTC,CASSGDRGRFGYTF,TRBV5-6,once,TRBJ1-2,TRBD1,14
TGTGCCAGCAGCTTCGAGCAGTTTAGTACTGAAGCTTTCTTT,CASSFEQFSTEAFF,TRBV7-9,-,TRBJ1-1,-,14
TGTGCCAGCAGCCCTCCAAACTTCCACCTGAACACCGGGGAGCTGTTTTTT,CASSPPNFHLNTGELFF,TRBV11-2,-,TRBJ2-2,-,17
TGTGCCAGCAGGGCCACCGGGGTGGGGGAGCAGTACTTC,CASRATGVGEQYF,TRBV6-5,-,TRBJ2-7,-,13
TGTGCCAGCAGCTCGGGACCTGCCTTCAATGAGCAGTTCTTC,CASSSGPAFNEQFF,TRBV7-8,once,TRBJ2-1,-,14
TGTGCCAGCAGCGGCCTCCAAGAGACCCAGTACTTC,CASSGLQETQYF,TRBV9,-,TRBJ2-5,-,12
TGTGCCAGTAGACAGGGACAGGCCTATGGCTACACCTTC,CASRQGQAYGYTF,TRBV19,-,TRBJ1-2,TRBD1,13
TGTGCCAGCAGCTTAGCTTTAACAGTCAATGAGCAGTTCTTC,CASSLALTVNEQFF,TRBV7-9,-,TRBJ2-1,-,14
TGCGCCAGCAGCCTCCTCCCGGGACTCGACCCTAGCTCCTATAATTCACCCCTCCACTTT,CASSLLPGLDPSSYNSPLHF,TRBV10-2,-,TRBJ1-6,-,20
TGCAGCGCACTGAGGGGCGCTGAGACCCAGTACTTC,CSALRGAETQYF,TRBV29-1,-,TRBJ2-5,-,12
TGTGCCAGCAGCCCCGGGACAGGGCAGCGGTATGAGCAGTTCTTC,CASSPGTGQRYEQFF,TRBV9,-,TRBJ2-1,TRBD1,15
TGTGCCAGCCGGGGGACTAGCGTCCTGGGTGAGCAGTTCTTC,CASRGTSVLGEQFF,TRBV2,-,TRBJ2-1,TRBD2,14